This T cell receptor (beta chain) was captured in a study of graft-versus-host responses after intestinal transplantation. Study background: In this cohort, recipients had multivisceral, liver-intestinal, or isolated intestinal transplants. The recipients all started with anti-thymocyte globulin induction and then took tacrolimus and steroids for three to four years.

Remarks on this clone: Antigen: not known. The sample has other DNA sequences that encode this CDR3 too.

Whole-study results and caveats: Analysis identified GvH clones in recipient marrow, with some appearing first in ileum or blood.

Using immunoSEQ multiplex PCR, the repertoire was profiled, and TCRdb retains in-frame clones only, with some absent. The sample yields tens of thousands of clones, 85% to 95% seen once. V was pared by 6 bases and J by 4 bases, with 19 bases between. CDR1 and CDR2 (germline): MNHEY, SVGAGI. The CDR3 is made up of 15 amino acids. The sample here was unstimulated CD8+ T cells sorted from spleen or lymph node cells, taken before intestinal transplant. The sequence came from a human donor who received an intestinal transplant. The chain links TRBV6-5 to TRBJ2-7; the D gene is possibly TRBD1 (5 bases). The CDR3 loop reads CASRQDSQGWYEQYF. The CDR3 region has the DNA TGTGCCAGCAGGCAAGACAGCCAGGGTTGGTACGAGCAGTACTTC.